The T cell receptor (beta chain) under discussion was sequenced for a study of blood T cell repertoires in COVID-19. Overall study context: Whether acute or convalescent, the COVID-19 samples came from the United States, Italy and Spain. The cDNA or gDNA used as material had been derived from T cells, B-cell-depleted T cells, or PBMCs.

As processed by the authors: For nucleated cells, counts were estimated from reference gene primer amplification. Assay: immunoSEQ multiplex PCR; the TCRdb copy retains only in-frame clones and omits some. D and trimming were read from the DNA, whereas the V and J calls and clone size are those reported in that table. This sample has about 200,000 clones; 75% to 90% occur once, and the top ten carry 0.55% to 0.75%. In this sample, this clone turned up once. Germline V CDR1 and CDR2: SNHLY, FYNNEI. This CDR3 is built from 14 residues. The ends were cut back, 3 bases at V and 1 base at J, with 9 bases in the middle.

The specimen was peripheral blood. The clonotype comes from a man aged 35-49 years with acute or convalescent COVID-19. This chain connects TRBV2 to TRBJ1-1; D may be TRBD1 (5 bases). The CDR3 here is CASSDRTTNTEAFF. CDR3 coding DNA: TGTGCCAGCAGTGATAGGACAACGAACACTGAAGCTTTCTTT.